One sample yielded the 18 T cell receptor beta chains listed below, sequenced in a study of CD8 T cells in ankylosing spondylitis. The antigens of these receptors remain unknown. In TCRdb, the 5' RACE reads were re-called with MiXCR into one record per CDR3 protein. The sample yields some 700,000 distinct CDR3 sequences, over 15% seen once. Overall study results and limits: In ankylosing spondylitis blood, a motif of roughly 8 highly homologous TCR beta variants appeared characteristic.

Sequencing was done on a sample of blood, either unsorted or a sorted T cell fraction (not recorded which). Receptors originate from a male donor with ankylosing spondylitis.

The chain uses TRBV20-1 and TRBJ2-7; the match to TRBD2 covers 8 bases. Germline V gene sequence: CDR1 DFQATT, CDR2 SNEGSKA (reference sequence). This CDR3 has 15 residues. Trimming took 3 bases from V and 5 from J; bases not matched to a gene: 12. The DNA of the CDR3 is TGCAGTGCTAGTTACCCTTCCGGGAGGGTTGACGAGCAGTACTTC. Amino acid sequence: CSASYPSGRVDEQYF.

This clonotype was found many times. The genes are TRBV12-3 or TRBV12-4 and TRBJ2-1; 11 bases are a match to TRBD2. This CDR3 contains 17 residues. J gave up 4 bases and V 2 bases, and 7 bases lay outside the gene matches. The CDR3 region is CASSLRLAGGFYNEQFF. CDR3 sequence (DNA): TGTGCCAGCAGTTTACGGCTAGCGGGGGGCTTTTACAATGAGCAGTTCTTC.

The rearrangement links TRBV12-3 or TRBV12-4 to TRBJ2-5, with 8 bases identical to TRBD2. The CDR3 consists of 15 residues. The ends lost 6 bases at V and 5 bases at J; junction bases unmatched: 11. In DNA, the CDR3 is TGTGCCAGCAGCGGAGGGGTAGCGGGGCTGGAGACCCAGTACTTC. Residues: CASSGGVAGLETQYF.

The chain employs TRBV5-1 and TRBJ1-2, with 7 bases matching TRBD1. Unmatched junction bases numbered 9, after V lost 3 bases and J lost 4 bases. CDR3 length equals 15 residues. Germline V gene lookup returns CDR1 SGHRS and CDR2 YFSETQ. The CDR3: CASSSDRDSVYGYTF. The CDR3 bases are TGCGCCAGCAGCTCCGACAGGGATTCGGTCTATGGCTACACCTTC. The full variable domain, its missing parts supplied by reference TRBV5-1 and TRBJ1-2, is KAGVTQTPRYLIKTRGQQVTLSCSPISGHRSVSWYQQTPGQGLQFLFEYFSETQRNKGNFPGRFSGRQFSNSRSEMNVSTLELGDSALYLCASSSDRDSVYGYTFGSGTRLTVV.

The chain recombines TRBV12-3 or TRBV12-4 with TRBJ1-1; D unresolved. The CDR3 sequence is 12 residues long. V lost 7 bases and J 2 bases, leaving 8 bases between the germline ends. Here the CDR3 DNA reads TGTGCCAGCAAGGGAAGAAACACTGAAGCTTTCTTT. Translation: CASKGRNTEAFF.

This clonotype came up a few times. This rearrangement joins TRBV7-8 to TRBJ1-5, with TRBD1 identical over 7 bases. The junction had 7 bases not matched to a gene; V was cut back by 5 bases and J by 3 bases. The germline V gene encodes CDR1 SGHVS and CDR2 FQNEAQ. The CDR3 has 15 residues. The CDR3 DNA is TGTGCCAGCAGCCCCGACAGGGCCTCCAATCAGCCCCAGCATTTT. Its protein is CASSPDRASNQPQHF.

This rearrangement joins TRBV12-3 or TRBV12-4 to TRBJ2-1; 14 bases are a match to TRBD2. The trim removed 3 bases at V and 9 bases at J, leaving 4 bases unmatched. The CDR3 loop spans 15 amino acids. In DNA, the CDR3 is TGTGCCAGCAGTTTTCGACTAGCGGGAGGGGGTGAGCAGTTCTTC. It yields the protein CASSFRLAGGGEQFF.

The chain couples TRBV30 to TRBJ1-1; D gene ambiguous. Germline-derived CDR1 and CDR2 are GTSNPN and SVGIG (reference sequence). The germline V and J ends were trimmed by 0 bases and 3 bases, with 2 bases remaining between them. The CDR3 has 11 amino acids. CDR3 sequence: CAWSVHTEAFF. DNA for the CDR3: TGTGCCTGGAGTGTTCACACTGAAGCTTTCTTT.

The gene calls are TRBV29-1 and TRBJ2-5, with D tentatively TRBD2 (6 bases). CDR1 is SQVTM and CDR2 is ANQGSEA in the germline V gene. Trimming shortened V by 3 bases and J by 1 base, and 12 bases separated the two germline ends. The length of the CDR3 is 14 residues. DNA of the CDR3: TGCAGCGTTGAGCCTGGAGGGGCCCAAGAGACCCAGTACTTC. Its protein product is CSVEPGGAQETQYF.

This clonotype was counted only a few times. J is TRBJ1-1 and V is TRBV20-1; possible D gene TRBD1, 5 bases. V shed 8 bases and J shed 0 bases, with 13 bases lying between them. Germline V gene lookup returns CDR1 DFQATT and CDR2 SNEGSKA (reference sequence). This CDR3 comprises 13 residues. The CDR3 is CSPTGDMNTEAFF. CDR3 in DNA: TGCAGTCCTACGGGGGATATGAACACTGAAGCTTTCTTT.

This clonotype was found a few times. This chain uses TRBV5-6 with TRBJ1-5, with D unresolved. This CDR3 is 15 amino acids long. Germline V lookup: CDR1 SGHDT, CDR2 YYEEEE. The germline V and J ends were trimmed by 2 bases and 4 bases, with 13 bases remaining between them. This chain's CDR3 is CASSLDPDSNQPQHF. In DNA form, the CDR3 reads TGTGCCAGCAGCTTAGACCCGGATAGTAATCAGCCCCAGCATTTT.

This clonotype was detected a few times. The chain recombines TRBV12-3 or TRBV12-4 with TRBJ2-1, with D perhaps matching TRBD2 (6 bases). The V end lost 6 bases, the J end lost 2 bases, and 14 bases lay between the germline ends. This CDR3 has 15 amino acids. In nucleotides, the CDR3 is TGTGCCAGCAGGCGACAGTGGGGGGCCTACAATGAGCAGTTCTTC. Translated, it gives CASRRQWGAYNEQFF.

The V gene is TRBV4-1, the J gene TRBJ2-7; D is unresolved. Germline loops: CDR1 MGHRA, CDR2 YSYEKL. The CDR3 has 16 amino acids. The V and J ends lost 2 bases and 9 bases respectively, with 23 bases between them. CDR3 amino acids: CASSQTYLGPQMRQYF. The CDR3 nucleotides are TGCGCCAGCAGCCAAACCTATCTAGGACCCCAGATGAGGCAGTACTTC.

The rearrangement joins TRBV7-9 to TRBJ2-1; 9 bases align to TRBD1. V lost 1 base to trimming and J lost 7 bases; unmatched junction nucleotides: 5. Germline V gene lookup returns CDR1 SEHNR and CDR2 FQNEAQ (reference sequence). The CDR3 totals 15 residues. CDR3 protein: CASSLGWDRANEQFF. The CDR3 DNA is TGTGCCAGCAGCTTAGGTTGGGACAGGGCAAATGAGCAGTTCTTC.

Many counts were recorded for this clonotype. The rearrangement links TRBV29-1 to TRBJ2-1; 7 nucleotides agree with TRBD2. The V segment lost 4 bases and the J segment 4 bases; nucleotides outside the gene matches: 4. The CDR3 totals 13 residues. Germline CDR1 reads SQVTM; CDR2 reads ANQGSEA. The DNA for the CDR3 is TGCAGCGTTGGACTAGCAGGGTACAATGAGCAGTTCTTC. It is translated as CSVGLAGYNEQFF.

This clonotype was observed at least ten times. The chain employs TRBV7-2 and TRBJ2-1, with 8 bases fitting TRBD2. The length of the CDR3 is 15 residues. V lost 2 bases and J lost 3; bases outside the gene matches: 3. The germline CDR1 and CDR2 sequences are SGHTA and FQGNSA. CDR3 region: CASSLKSGSYNEQFF. The CDR3 DNA reads as TGTGCCAGCAGCTTAAAGAGCGGGAGCTACAATGAGCAGTTCTTC.

This clonotype was detected a few times. The V call is TRBV5-1, the J call TRBJ2-5; D possibly uses TRBD1 or TRBD2 (5 bases each). This CDR3 has 15 residues. The V end was cut by 0 bases, the J end by 4 bases, with 13 bases between. The V gene's germline CDR1 is SGHRS and CDR2 YFSETQ. The CDR3 sequence is CASSLADTAGETQYF. The CDR3 region has the DNA TGCGCCAGCAGCTTGGCGGACACCGCGGGAGAGACCCAGTACTTC.

This clonotype was seen a handful of times. V gene TRBV20-1 combines with J gene TRBJ2-3; TRBD2 matches 8 bases. Germline lookup yields CDR1 DFQATT and CDR2 SNEGSKA (reference sequence). The CDR3 spans 16 residues. Trimming removed 4 bases from V and 5 bases from J; junction bases left unmatched: 14. This chain's CDR3 is CSAISGEGNGGDTQYF. The CDR3 region has the DNA TGCAGTGCTATTAGCGGGGAGGGCAACGGGGGAGATACGCAGTATTTT.